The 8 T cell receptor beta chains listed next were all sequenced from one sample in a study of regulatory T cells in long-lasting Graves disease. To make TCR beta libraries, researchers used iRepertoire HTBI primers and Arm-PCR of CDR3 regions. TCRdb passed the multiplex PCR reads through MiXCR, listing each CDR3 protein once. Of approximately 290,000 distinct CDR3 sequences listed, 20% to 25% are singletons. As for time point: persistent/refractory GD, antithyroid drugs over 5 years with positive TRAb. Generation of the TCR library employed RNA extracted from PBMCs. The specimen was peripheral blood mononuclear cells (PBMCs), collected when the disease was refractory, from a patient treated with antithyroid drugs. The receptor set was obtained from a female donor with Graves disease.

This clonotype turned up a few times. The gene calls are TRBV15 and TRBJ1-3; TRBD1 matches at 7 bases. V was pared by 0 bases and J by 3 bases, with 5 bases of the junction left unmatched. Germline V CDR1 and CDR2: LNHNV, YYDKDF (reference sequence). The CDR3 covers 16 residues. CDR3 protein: CATSREITGDGNTIYF. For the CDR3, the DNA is TGTGCCACCAGCAGAGAGATTACAGGGGATGGAAACACCATATATTTT.

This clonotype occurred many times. Here the CDR3 reads CASSQHGWGQPQHF. DNA for the CDR3: TGTGCCAGCAGCCAACACGGCTGGGGTCAGCCCCAGCATTTT. V and J are TRBV12-3 or TRBV12-4 and TRBJ1-5; D gene unclear. V was trimmed by 6 bases and J by 6 bases, leaving 15 bases between them. This CDR3 is 14 amino acids long.

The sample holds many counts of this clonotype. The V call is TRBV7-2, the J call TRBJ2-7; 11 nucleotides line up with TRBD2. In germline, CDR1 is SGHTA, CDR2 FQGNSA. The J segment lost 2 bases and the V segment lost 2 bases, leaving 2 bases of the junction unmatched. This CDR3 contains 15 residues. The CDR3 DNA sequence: TGTGCCAGCAGCTTATTAGCGGGAGGGCCCTACGAGCAGTACTTC. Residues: CASSLLAGGPYEQYF.

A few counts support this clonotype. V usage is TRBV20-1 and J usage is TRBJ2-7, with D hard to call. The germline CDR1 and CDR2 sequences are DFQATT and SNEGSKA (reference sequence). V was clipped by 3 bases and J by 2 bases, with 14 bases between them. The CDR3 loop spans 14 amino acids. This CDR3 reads CSARVLGLPYEQYF. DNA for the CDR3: TGCAGTGCTAGGGTTCTCGGGTTACCCTACGAGCAGTACTTC.

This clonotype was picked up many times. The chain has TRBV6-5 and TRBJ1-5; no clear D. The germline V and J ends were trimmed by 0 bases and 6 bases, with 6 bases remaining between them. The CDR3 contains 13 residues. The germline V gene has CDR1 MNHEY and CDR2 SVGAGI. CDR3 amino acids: CASSYSGLQPQHF. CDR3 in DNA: TGTGCCAGCAGTTACTCAGGGCTTCAGCCCCAGCATTTT.

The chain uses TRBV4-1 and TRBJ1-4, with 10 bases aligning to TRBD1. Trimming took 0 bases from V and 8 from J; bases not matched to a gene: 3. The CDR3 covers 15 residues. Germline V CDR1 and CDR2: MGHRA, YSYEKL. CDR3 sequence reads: CASSQETGGLEKLFF. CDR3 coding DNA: TGCGCCAGCAGCCAAGAGACAGGGGGCCTAGAAAAACTGTTTTTT.

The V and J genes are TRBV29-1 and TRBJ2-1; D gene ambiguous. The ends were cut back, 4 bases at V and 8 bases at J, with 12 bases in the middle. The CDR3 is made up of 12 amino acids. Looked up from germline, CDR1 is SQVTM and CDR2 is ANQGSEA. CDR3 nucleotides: TGCAGCGTTGTAAGAGGAGTAGATGAGCAGTTCTTC. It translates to CSVVRGVDEQFF.

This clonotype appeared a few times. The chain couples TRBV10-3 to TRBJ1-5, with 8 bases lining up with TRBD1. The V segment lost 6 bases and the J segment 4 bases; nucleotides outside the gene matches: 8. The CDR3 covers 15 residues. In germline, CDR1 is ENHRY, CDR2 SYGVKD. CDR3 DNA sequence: TGTGCCATCAGACCGGGACAGGCGACAAATCAGCCCCAGCATTTT. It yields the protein CAIRPGQATNQPQHF.